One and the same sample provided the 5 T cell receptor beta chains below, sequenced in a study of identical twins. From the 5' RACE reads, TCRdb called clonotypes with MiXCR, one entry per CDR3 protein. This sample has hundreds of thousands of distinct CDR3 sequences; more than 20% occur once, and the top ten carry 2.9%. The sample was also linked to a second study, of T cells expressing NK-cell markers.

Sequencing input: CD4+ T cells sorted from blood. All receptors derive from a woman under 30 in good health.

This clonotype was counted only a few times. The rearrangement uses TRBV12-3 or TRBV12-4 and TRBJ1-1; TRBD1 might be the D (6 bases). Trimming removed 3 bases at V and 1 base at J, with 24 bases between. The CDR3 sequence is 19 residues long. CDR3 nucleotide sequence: TGTGCCAGCAGTTTGGAGCGGGTGTGGGGGCTCGTCAGGAACACTGAAGCTTTCTTT. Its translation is CASSLERVWGLVRNTEAFF.

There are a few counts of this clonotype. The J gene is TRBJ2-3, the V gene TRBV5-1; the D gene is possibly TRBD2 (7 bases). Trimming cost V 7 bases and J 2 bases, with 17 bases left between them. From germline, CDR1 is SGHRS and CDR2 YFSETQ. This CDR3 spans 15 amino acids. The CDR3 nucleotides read TGCGCCAGCGTGGCCAGCGGGACATCCACAGATACGCAGTATTTT. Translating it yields CASVASGTSTDTQYF. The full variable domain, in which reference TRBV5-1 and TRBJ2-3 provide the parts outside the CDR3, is KAGVTQTPRYLIKTRGQQVTLSCSPISGHRSVSWYQQTPGQGLQFLFEYFSETQRNKGNFPGRFSGRQFSNSRSEMNVSTLELGDSALYLCASVASGTSTDTQYFGPGTRLTVL.

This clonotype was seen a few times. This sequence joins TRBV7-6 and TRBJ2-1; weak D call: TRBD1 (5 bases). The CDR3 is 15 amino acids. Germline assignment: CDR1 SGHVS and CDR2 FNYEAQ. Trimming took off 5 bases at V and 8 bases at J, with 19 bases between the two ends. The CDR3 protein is CASSPITGARDEQFF. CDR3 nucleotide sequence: TGTGCCAGCAGCCCGATAACAGGCGCTAGGGATGAGCAGTTCTTC.

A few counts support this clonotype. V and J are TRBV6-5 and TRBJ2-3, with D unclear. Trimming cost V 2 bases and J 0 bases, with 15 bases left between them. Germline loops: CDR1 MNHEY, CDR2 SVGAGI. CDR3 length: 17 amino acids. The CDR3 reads CASSYPDERLSTDTQYF. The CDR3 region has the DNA TGTGCCAGCAGTTACCCTGACGAAAGACTTAGCACAGATACGCAGTATTTT.

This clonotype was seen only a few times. CDR3 nucleotide sequence: TGTGCCATCAGTGACCCCGGCCGGATTAACACTGAAGCTTTCTTT. Its protein is CAISDPGRINTEAFF. The chain recombines TRBV10-3 with TRBJ1-1; no definite D call. Deletions cut 3 bases from V and 2 bases from J, with 13 bases between. CDR3 length equals 15 residues. Germline-derived CDR1 and CDR2 are ENHRY and SYGVKD.